This is a list of T cell receptor beta chains from one sample in a study of CD8 T cells in Susac syndrome. TCRdb reanalysed the immunoSEQ multiplex PCR reads using MiXCR and keeps one entry per CDR3 protein. The table includes some 120,000 distinct CDR3 sequences, around 94% detected once. Sequenced: CD8+ T cells from PBMCs. These receptors were collected from a human donor with Susac syndrome. CDR3s leave out the opening cysteine and the closing phenylalanine or tryptophan. Some rows have no size entry. The others give once, few or many, or a class for an expanded clone.

V gene	J gene	clone size	CDR3 protein
TRBV30	TRBJ1-2	-	AARDSSYGYT
TRBV5-1	TRBJ2-3	-	ASRKGTDTQY
TRBV30	TRBJ2-2	-	AWSLGGTGELF
TRBV6-4	TRBJ2-1	-	ASSDSLRGDNEQF
TRBV12-3/TRBV12-4	TRBJ2-5	-	ASRNGALETQY
TRBV12-5	TRBJ1-5	-	ASGPHGDLNQPQH
TRBV15	TRBJ1-5	-	ATSSYRGLYSNQPQH
TRBV7-3	TRBJ2-3	-	ASSIPSTDTQY
TRBV10-2	TRBJ1-1	-	ASSESGLGAF
TRBV27	TRBJ2-3	-	ASRPFGGTDTQY
TRBV6-2/TRBV6-3	TRBJ2-5	-	ASSPSETQY
TRBV7-3	TRBJ1-3	-	ASSSGVSSGNTIY
TRBV28	TRBJ2-2	-	ASSDTSGGAFTGELF
TRBV2	TRBJ1-1	-	AGRTGNTEAF
TRBV5-1	TRBJ2-3	-	ASSLEDALSTDTQY
TRBV20-1	TRBJ2-7	-	SAEGTTSYEQY
TRBV14	TRBJ2-2	-	ASSHMGVNTGELF
TRBV10-3	TRBJ2-7	-	AISEDQGEQY
TRBV9	TRBJ2-1	-	ASSVEGARYNEQF
TRBV9	TRBJ2-6	-	ASSVEGGNTGANVLT
TRBV9	TRBJ1-1	once	ASSAGRWGDTEAF
TRBV21-1	TRBJ2-4	once	ASPDRLAKNIQY
TRBV30	TRBJ2-7	-	AWSVLGEQY
TRBV4-3	TRBJ2-1	-	ASSQWSGRAFSHEQF
TRBV9	TRBJ2-5	-	ASSYSTGETQY
TRBV30	TRBJ2-5	-	AWSEGQAFRETQY
TRBV5-1	TRBJ2-1	once	ASSWDNEQF
TRBV9	TRBJ2-1	-	ASSVDWTPTYEQF
TRBV12-3/TRBV12-4	TRBJ1-2	-	ASSTTSSLHGYT
TRBV19	TRBJ1-1	-	ASSMVGGQEAF
TRBV12-3/TRBV12-4	TRBJ2-3	-	ASRGGADTQY
TRBV4-1	TRBJ2-3	-	ASSQVDRGSRGDTQY
TRBV30	TRBJ1-1	-	AWSVRGPEAF
TRBV20-1	TRBJ2-2	-	SARDTGQRNTGELF
TRBV14	TRBJ2-7	-	ASSQEVGSDEQY
TRBV7-9	TRBJ1-2	-	ASSWTGDTHLYGYT
TRBV19	TRBJ1-1	-	ASSPYEGRDTEAF
TRBV6-2/TRBV6-3	TRBJ2-6	once	ASTMGGSGANVLT
TRBV7-3	TRBJ2-2	-	ASSFGTGVAGELF